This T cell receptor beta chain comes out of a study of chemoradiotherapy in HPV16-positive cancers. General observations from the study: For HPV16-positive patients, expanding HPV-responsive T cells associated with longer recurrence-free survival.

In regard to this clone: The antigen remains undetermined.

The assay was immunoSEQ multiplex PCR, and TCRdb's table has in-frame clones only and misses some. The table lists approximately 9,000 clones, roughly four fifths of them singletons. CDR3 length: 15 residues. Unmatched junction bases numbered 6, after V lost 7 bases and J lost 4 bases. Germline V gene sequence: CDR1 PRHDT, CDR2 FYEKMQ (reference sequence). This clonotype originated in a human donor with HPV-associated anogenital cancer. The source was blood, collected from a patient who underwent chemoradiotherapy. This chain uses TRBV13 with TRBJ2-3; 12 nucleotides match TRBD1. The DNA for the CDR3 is TGTGCCAGCACCCTCGGGACAGGGGGCGCAGATACGCAGTATTTT. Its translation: CASTLGTGGADTQYF.